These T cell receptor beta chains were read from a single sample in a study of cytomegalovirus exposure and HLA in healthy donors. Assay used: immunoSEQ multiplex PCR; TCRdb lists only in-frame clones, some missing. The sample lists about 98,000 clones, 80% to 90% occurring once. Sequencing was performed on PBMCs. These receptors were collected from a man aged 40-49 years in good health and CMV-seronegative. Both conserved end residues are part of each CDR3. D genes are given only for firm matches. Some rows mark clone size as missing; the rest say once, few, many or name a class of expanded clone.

CDR3 DNA: TGCGCCACCGCCTCTGACAGGAACTATGGCTACACCTTC; CDR3 protein: CATASDRNYGYTF; D gene: NA; clone size: NA; J gene: TRBJ1-2; V gene: TRBV10-2
CDR3 DNA: TGTGCCAGTAGTACCCAGGGGACTGAGCAGTTCTTC; CDR3 protein: CASSTQGTEQFF; D gene: NA; clone size: NA; J gene: TRBJ2-1; V gene: TRBV19
CDR3 DNA: TGTGCCAGCAGCTTGTTCGGCGATCCGGGACAGGGGGCGGATACGCAGTATTTT; CDR3 protein: CASSLFGDPGQGADTQYF; D gene: TRBD1; clone size: once; J gene: TRBJ2-3; V gene: TRBV5-5
CDR3 DNA: TGTGCCAGCAAGGGGACTAGCGGGGGAAAAGAGACCCAGTACTTC; CDR3 protein: CASKGTSGGKETQYF; D gene: TRBD2; clone size: NA; J gene: TRBJ2-5; V gene: TRBV6-1
CDR3 DNA: TGTGCCAGCAGGTACTCCGAGACAGGGCCCTACGAGCAGTACTTC; CDR3 protein: CASRYSETGPYEQYF; D gene: TRBD1; clone size: few; J gene: TRBJ2-7; V gene: TRBV27
CDR3 DNA: TGTGCCAGTAGTCCCGGACAGGGGGCTGGTCAGCCCCAGCATTTT; CDR3 protein: CASSPGQGAGQPQHF; D gene: TRBD1; clone size: NA; J gene: TRBJ1-5; V gene: TRBV19
CDR3 DNA: TGTGCCAGCAGACTGAACAGGGACGCTGAAGCTTTCTTT; CDR3 protein: CASRLNRDAEAFF; D gene: NA; clone size: NA; J gene: TRBJ1-1; V gene: TRBV28
CDR3 DNA: TGTGCCAGCAGTGCGAAGGGGGACAATCAGCCCCAGCATTTT; CDR3 protein: CASSAKGDNQPQHF; D gene: NA; clone size: NA; J gene: TRBJ1-5; V gene: TRBV2
CDR3 DNA: TGTGCCAGTAGTATAACCGGCGGCTCAAGTGGAGCTTTCTTT; CDR3 protein: CASSITGGSSGAFF; D gene: NA; clone size: NA; J gene: TRBJ1-1; V gene: TRBV19
CDR3 DNA: TGTGCCAGCAGCTTAGGGGGAGCGCTTTATTCCGAACCCGATGAAGCTTTCTTT; CDR3 protein: CASSLGGALYSEPDEAFF; D gene: NA; clone size: NA; J gene: TRBJ1-1; V gene: TRBV7-8
CDR3 DNA: TGTGCCAGCAGCTTTTACAACAGGGGTGGGGATGAGCAGTTCTTC; CDR3 protein: CASSFYNRGGDEQFF; D gene: TRBD1; clone size: NA; J gene: TRBJ2-1; V gene: TRBV5-4
CDR3 DNA: TGTGCCAGCAGCATACAGGGGTCGGACTACGAGCAGTACTTC; CDR3 protein: CASSIQGSDYEQYF; D gene: TRBD1; clone size: NA; J gene: TRBJ2-7; V gene: TRBV9
CDR3 DNA: TGTGCCAGCAGCTTTCGAAGCGGGGACACAGATACGCAGTATTTT; CDR3 protein: CASSFRSGDTDTQYF; D gene: TRBD2; clone size: once; J gene: TRBJ2-3; V gene: TRBV7-2
CDR3 DNA: TGTGCCAGTAGCCCCCAAGGGGCTAACTACAATGAGCAGTTCTTC; CDR3 protein: CASSPQGANYNEQFF; D gene: NA; clone size: NA; J gene: TRBJ2-1; V gene: TRBV19
CDR3 DNA: TGTGCCAGCAGTCCACGGACAGGAACCTACGAGCAGTACTTC; CDR3 protein: CASSPRTGTYEQYF; D gene: TRBD1; clone size: NA; J gene: TRBJ2-7; V gene: TRBV27
CDR3 DNA: TGCGCCAGCAGCCAAGAGGGTCCAGGAGGTGATACGCAGTATTTT; CDR3 protein: CASSQEGPGGDTQYF; D gene: NA; clone size: NA; J gene: TRBJ2-3; V gene: TRBV4-1
CDR3 DNA: TGTGCCAGCAGCTTGACAGGGACCTATGGCTACACCTTC; CDR3 protein: CASSLTGTYGYTF; D gene: NA; clone size: NA; J gene: TRBJ1-2; V gene: TRBV5-5
CDR3 DNA: TGTGCCAGCAGCAAAGAACACAGATGCAATCAGCCCCAGCATTTT; CDR3 protein: CASSKEHRCNQPQHF; D gene: NA; clone size: NA; J gene: TRBJ1-5; V gene: TRBV21-1
CDR3 DNA: TGTGCCAGCAGCTTAGATGGTAGTTCGGGAGATGAGCAGTTCTTC; CDR3 protein: CASSLDGSSGDEQFF; D gene: NA; clone size: NA; J gene: TRBJ2-1; V gene: TRBV7-9
CDR3 DNA: TGTGCCAGCAGCTTTACGGGACAGTCAAACAATGAGCAGTTCTTC; CDR3 protein: CASSFTGQSNNEQFF; D gene: TRBD1; clone size: NA; J gene: TRBJ2-1; V gene: TRBV11-2